The 17 T cell receptor beta chains below come from one sample, sequenced in a study of T cells in Graves' hyperthyroidism and ophthalmopathy. From RNA transcripts, TCR beta CDR3 regions were amplified. HTBI primers were the set used in a first-round RT-PCR of the TCR CDR3. TCRdb re-analysed the multiplex PCR reads in MiXCR, keeping a single row per CDR3 protein. The sample has fewer than 600,000 distinct CDR3 sequences; 11% to 15% are singletons. The specimen was blood. These receptors originate from a woman between 35 and 50 years old with Graves' hyperthyroidism.

This clonotype has ten or more counts. This rearrangement joins TRBV2 to TRBJ1-1; D is uncertain. Germline CDR1 and CDR2: SNHLY and FYNNEI. The CDR3 has 13 amino acids. V shed 4 bases and J shed 10 bases, with 16 bases lying between them. CDR3 loop: CASSVLDRSGAFF. CDR3 nucleotide sequence: TGTGCCAGCAGTGTTCTGGATCGTTCGGGAGCTTTCTTT.

This clonotype occurred many times. V and J are TRBV5-1 and TRBJ2-1; 10 nucleotides line up with TRBD2. Losses at the gene ends were 4 bases for V and 4 bases for J; bases not matched to a gene: 5. Germline V gene lookup returns CDR1 SGHRS and CDR2 YFSETQ. The CDR3 runs to 15 residues. CDR3 amino acids: CASSGVAGGYNEQFF. The CDR3 nucleotides read TGCGCCAGCAGCGGCGTAGCGGGGGGATACAATGAGCAGTTCTTC.

This clonotype occurred many times. The rearrangement uses TRBV30 and TRBJ2-5; 9 positions match TRBD1. The V and J ends lost 1 base and 11 bases, in that order; junction bases with no gene match: 8. This CDR3 region has 13 residues. Germline V gives CDR1 GTSNPN, CDR2 SVGIG (reference sequence). CDR3 sequence reads: CAWSAGTGKGQYF. The CDR3 nucleotides are TGTGCCTGGAGTGCGGGGACAGGGAAGGGTCAGTACTTC. The entire variable domain, with the rest obtained from reference TRBV30 and TRBJ2-5, is as follows: SQTIHQWPATLVQPVGSPLSLECTVEGTSNPNLYWYRQAAGRGLQLLFYSVGIGQISSEVPQNLSASRPQDRQFILSSKKLLLSDSGFYLCAWSAGTGKGQYFGPGTRLLVL.

Only a few counts were recorded for this clonotype. The CDR3 DNA reads as TGTGCCACCAGTGATTTAGGGGGGCAGGGCGTCGGGGAGACCCAGTACTTC. This encodes CATSDLGGQGVGETQYF. The J gene is TRBJ2-5, the V gene TRBV24-1; D may be TRBD1 or TRBD2 (6 bases each). Germline lookup yields CDR1 KGHDR and CDR2 SFDVKD. V shed 1 base and J shed 5 bases, with 19 bases lying between them. The CDR3 extends over 17 amino acids.

This clonotype appeared many times. The chain is built from TRBV3-1 and TRBJ2-1; D is uncertain. Germline CDR1 is LGHDT and CDR2 is YNNKEL (reference sequence). The V and J ends lost 1 base and 7 bases respectively, with 5 bases between them. This CDR3 has 12 residues. DNA of the CDR3: TGTGCCAGCAGCCAAGTTATTAATGAGCAGTTCTTC. Its protein is CASSQVINEQFF.

This clonotype has a handful of counts. The chain has TRBV7-3 and TRBJ2-7, with unresolved D. Germline-derived CDR1 and CDR2 are SGHTA and FQGTGA. V lost 5 bases and J lost 5, with 10 bases in between. The CDR3 length is 12 residues. The CDR3 here is CASSPPPHEQYF. Here the CDR3 DNA reads TGTGCCAGCAGCCCCCCCCCTCACGAGCAGTACTTC.

Concerning this clonotype itself: This may come from a read error, since a much larger clone is one base off. This sequence joins TRBV30 and TRBJ2-7, with 8 positions matching TRBD2. Trimming cost V 0 bases and J 3 bases; bases outside gene matches: 7. The germline V gene has CDR1 GTSNPN and CDR2 SVGIG (reference sequence). This CDR3 has 15 amino acids. The CDR3 reads CAWSVEAGAHYEQYF. CDR3 nucleotide sequence: TGTGCCTGGAGTGTCGAAGCGGGAGCACACTACGAGCAGTACTTC. Full variable domain (missing parts from reference TRBV30 and TRBJ2-7): SQTIHQWPATLVQPVGSPLSLECTVEGTSNPNLYWYRQAAGRGLQLLFYSVGIGQISSEVPQNLSASRPQDRQFILSSKKLLLSDSGFYLCAWSVEAGAHYEQYFGPGTRLTVT.

This clonotype was observed a few times. The chain joins TRBV27 to TRBJ1-4; 9 bases map to TRBD1. Germline loops: CDR1 MNHEY, CDR2 SMNVEV (reference sequence). V shed 4 bases, J shed 8 bases, and the junction held 2 bases outside the gene matches. The CDR3 runs to 13 residues. The CDR3 sequence is CASSWGTGEKLFF. CDR3 nucleotide sequence: TGTGCCAGCAGTTGGGGGACAGGGGAAAAACTGTTTTTT.

This clonotype was detected many times. This rearrangement joins TRBV28 to TRBJ2-6; D tentatively fits TRBD1 or TRBD2 (5 bases each). The V end lost 5 bases, the J end lost 2 bases, and 10 bases lay between the germline ends. CDR3 length: 15 residues. Germline V CDR1 and CDR2: MDHEN, SYDVKM. CDR3 DNA sequence: TGTGCCAGCAGTCCCGGGACGGCTGGGGCCAACGTCCTGACTTTC. It yields the protein CASSPGTAGANVLTF.

On this clonotype itself: Since a much larger clone is just one base distant, this may be a read error. A read error is likely, as this CDR3 ends without the conserved phenylalanine or tryptophan. The CDR3 bases are TGCAGTGCAACTCTAGCGAAAAGCACAGATACGCAGTATGTT. Protein: CSATLAKSTDTQYV. The chain has TRBV20-1 and TRBJ2-3; D may be TRBD2 (6 bases). Germline lookup yields CDR1 DFQATT and CDR2 SNEGSKA (reference sequence). Trimming shortened V by 6 bases and J by 0 bases, and 13 bases separated the two germline ends. This CDR3 region has 14 residues.

This clonotype was seen at least ten times. The gene calls are TRBV30 and TRBJ2-1, with a weak D call TRBD1 (5 bases). CDR1 and CDR2 (germline): GTSNPN, SVGIG (reference sequence). The CDR3 loop spans 12 amino acids. The V and J ends lost 5 bases and 7 bases respectively, with 12 bases between them. CDR3 nucleotides: TGTGCCTGGCTCAGGGCAGGGAATGAGCAGTTCTTC. Its translation: CAWLRAGNEQFF.

This clonotype was picked up many times. The chain carries TRBV7-9 and TRBJ2-3, with TRBD2 matching over 13 bases. V was pared by 3 bases and J by 4 bases, with 22 bases of the junction left unmatched. The CDR3 loop spans 22 amino acids. Looked up from germline, CDR1 is SEHNR and CDR2 is FQNEAQ (reference sequence). The CDR3 region is CASSFGQSGTSGIWIRADTQYF. The CDR3 DNA follows: TGTGCCAGCAGCTTCGGTCAGTCAGGGACTAGCGGGATTTGGATACGTGCAGATACGCAGTATTTT.

This clonotype showed up just a few times. V is TRBV28 and J is TRBJ2-2; weak D call: TRBD2 (5 bases). V was trimmed by 5 bases and J by 2 bases, leaving 12 bases between them. The CDR3 spans 15 residues. CDR1 is MDHEN and CDR2 is SYDVKM in the germline V gene. The DNA of the CDR3 is TGTGCCAGCAGTAGCCAGGAGGCTAACACCGGGGAGCTGTTTTTT. Its protein product is CASSSQEANTGELFF.

There are many counts of this clonotype. The chain uses TRBV12-3 or TRBV12-4 and TRBJ2-1; perhaps D is TRBD1 or TRBD2 (5 bases each). The CDR3 sequence is 13 residues long. The germline V and J ends were trimmed by 5 bases and 9 bases, with 14 bases remaining between them. In DNA form, the CDR3 reads TGTGCCAGCAGTGGGACCGCCTCCAGTGAGCAGTTCTTC. This gives the protein CASSGTASSEQFF.

V and J are TRBV11-2 and TRBJ2-1; D may match TRBD1 or TRBD2 (5 bases each). The CDR3 spans 17 residues. Deletions cut 1 base from V and 0 bases from J, with 13 bases between. The germline gives CDR1 SGHAT, CDR2 FQNNGV. The CDR3 bases are TGTGCCAGCAGCTTAGTCGGGGCGAGGAGCTCCTACAATGAGCAGTTCTTC. Its protein is CASSLVGARSSYNEQFF.

In its sample, this clonotype was seen a few times. The chain is built from TRBV20-1 and TRBJ2-3, with 8 bases lining up with TRBD2. V dropped 3 bases and J dropped 2; count of bases not matched to a gene: 7. The CDR3 covers 15 residues. From germline, CDR1 is DFQATT and CDR2 SNEGSKA (reference sequence). The CDR3 region has the DNA TGCAGTGCTAGGACGGGACTAGGATACACAGATACGCAGTATTTT. Translated: CSARTGLGYTDTQYF.

The J gene is TRBJ1-2, the V gene TRBV5-5, with no clear D. CDR3 length equals 14 residues. V gave up 1 base and J gave up 1 base, with 8 bases separating them. CDR1 is SGHKS, CDR2 YYEKEE, per germline (reference sequence). CDR3 residues: CASSLRQHNYGYTF. The CDR3 DNA sequence: TGTGCCAGCAGCTTGAGGCAGCATAACTATGGCTACACCTTC.